Presented here are 10 T cell receptor beta chains from one specimen sequenced in a study of identical twins. Via MiXCR, TCRdb re-called the 5' RACE reads, giving one row per CDR3 protein. Here the sample spans 640,000 or so distinct CDR3 sequences, less than 7% being singletons. The sample comprised naive T cells sorted from blood. Every receptor here comes from a man between 18 and 35 years old in good health.

The sample holds many counts of this clonotype. The rearrangement uses TRBV28 and TRBJ2-7; 9 bases fit TRBD1. Germline CDR1 is MDHEN and CDR2 is SYDVKM. CDR3 length: 14 residues. Losses at the gene ends were 2 bases for V and 3 bases for J; bases not matched to a gene: 2. CDR3 nucleotide sequence: TGTGCCAGCAGTTTAAGGGACAGGGTCTACGAGCAGTACGTC. Protein product: CASSLRDRVYEQYV.

The table lists this clonotype with many counts. This chain links TRBV12-3 or TRBV12-4 with TRBJ2-1, with 9 bases that match TRBD1. The J segment lost 9 bases and the V segment lost 6 bases, leaving 9 bases of the junction unmatched. The CDR3 runs to 14 residues. The chain's CDR3 is CASRLDTGGGEQFF. The CDR3 DNA follows: TGTGCCAGCAGACTTGACACAGGGGGCGGTGAGCAGTTCTTC.

The chain employs TRBV19 and TRBJ1-2; tentative D call: TRBD1 (6 bases). The ends were cut back, 5 bases at V and 8 bases at J, with 9 bases in the middle. The CDR3 runs 11 residues. The germline V gene encodes CDR1 LNHDA and CDR2 SQIVND (reference sequence). CDR3 DNA: TGTGCCAGTAGTGACAGGAGGGGCTACACCTTC. Translated: CASSDRRGYTF.

This clonotype was counted only a few times. One end of the junction varies from germline; a read error may be responsible. The V and J genes are TRBV20-1 and TRBJ2-5; no clear D. The CDR3 consists of 13 residues. Germline loops: CDR1 DFQATT, CDR2 SNEGSKA (reference sequence). The CDR3 nucleotides are TGCAGTGCTGGGCCAAAGTACCAAGAGACCCAGCACTTC. Its translation: CSAGPKYQETQHF.

This clonotype was seen only a few times. The chain carries TRBV28 and TRBJ2-4; D may be TRBD1 (6 bases). V was trimmed by 3 bases and J by 13 bases, leaving 16 bases between them. This CDR3 is built from 13 residues. Germline assignment: CDR1 MDHEN and CDR2 SYDVKM. The CDR3 DNA follows: TGTGCCAGCAGTTTGTCCCGCAGGGGACCACAGTACTTC. Translated, it gives CASSLSRRGPQYF.

This clonotype was seen ten or more times. V is TRBV24-1 and J is TRBJ2-7; no clear D gene. CDR3 length equals 14 residues. The V end was cut by 2 bases, the J end by 3 bases, with 10 bases between. The V gene's germline CDR1 is KGHDR and CDR2 SFDVKD. Here the CDR3 DNA reads TGTGCCACCAGTGATTCCAACAGAAACTACGAGCAGTACTTC. It encodes CATSDSNRNYEQYF.

This clonotype has only a few counts. The chain recombines TRBV10-3 with TRBJ2-7, with 9 bases that match TRBD2. Germline V gene lookup returns CDR1 ENHRY and CDR2 SYGVKD. Trimming at V came to 4 bases and at J to 3 bases, leaving 7 bases not matched to a gene. The CDR3 extends over 15 amino acids. CDR3 sequence: CAISVGGRDLYEQYF. The CDR3 DNA reads as TGTGCCATCAGTGTGGGCGGGAGGGATCTCTACGAGCAGTACTTC.

This clonotype was seen ten or more times. The chain is built from TRBV12-3 or TRBV12-4 and TRBJ1-2; 9 bases match TRBD1. Unmatched junction bases numbered 8, after V lost 1 base and J lost 5 bases. The CDR3 is 16 amino acids. CDR3 coding DNA: TGTGCCAGCAGTTTAGGGGGACAGGGTGCGAGGTATGGCTACACCTTC. Protein: CASSLGGQGARYGYTF.

The CDR3 region has the DNA TGTGCCAGCAGCGCTTCTAGCGCCTCCTACGAGCAGTACGTC. Translating gives CASSASSASYEQYV. The chain carries TRBV7-9 and TRBJ2-7; weak D call: TRBD2 (6 bases). Germline assignment: CDR1 SEHNR and CDR2 FQNEAQ (reference sequence). Trimming stripped 5 bases from V and 0 bases from J, with 11 bases between. This CDR3 has 14 residues.

In this sample, this clonotype turned up many times. The chain uses TRBV7-6 and TRBJ1-6; no clear D. The CDR3 consists of 15 residues. The germline V gene encodes CDR1 SGHVS and CDR2 FNYEAQ. Trimming cost V 5 bases and J 0 bases, with 8 bases left between them. In DNA, the CDR3 is TGTGCCAGCAGCCTTGGACGCTCCTATAATTCACCCCTCCACTTT. Translated: CASSLGRSYNSPLHF.